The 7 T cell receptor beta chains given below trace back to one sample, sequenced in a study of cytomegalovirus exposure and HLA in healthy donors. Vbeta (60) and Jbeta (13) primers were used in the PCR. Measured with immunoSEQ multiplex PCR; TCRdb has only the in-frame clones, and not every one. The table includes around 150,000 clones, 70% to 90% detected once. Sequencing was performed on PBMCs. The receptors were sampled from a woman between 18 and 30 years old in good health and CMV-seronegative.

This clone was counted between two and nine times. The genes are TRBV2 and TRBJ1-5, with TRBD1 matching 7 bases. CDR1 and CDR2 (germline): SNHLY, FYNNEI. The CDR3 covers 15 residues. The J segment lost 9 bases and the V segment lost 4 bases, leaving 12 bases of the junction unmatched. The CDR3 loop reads CASSAETGSNLPQHF. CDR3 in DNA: TGTGCCAGCAGTGCAGAGACAGGGTCAAACCTGCCCCAGCATTTT.

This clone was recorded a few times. The CDR3 here is CASSLGGLYEQYF. Written as DNA, the CDR3 is TGTGCCAGCAGCTTGGGGGGGCTCTACGAGCAGTACTTC. The chain recombines TRBV11-2 with TRBJ2-7; D perhaps matches TRBD2 (7 bases). V was pared by 3 bases and J by 3 bases, with 9 bases between. Germline lookup yields CDR1 SGHAT and CDR2 FQNNGV. The length of the CDR3 is 13 residues.

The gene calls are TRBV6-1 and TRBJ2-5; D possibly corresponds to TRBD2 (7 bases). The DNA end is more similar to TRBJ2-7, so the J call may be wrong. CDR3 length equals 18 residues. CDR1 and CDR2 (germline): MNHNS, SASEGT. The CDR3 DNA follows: TGTGCCAGCAGTGTCGCCGGGGGGCCGGGACTAATGAACTACGAGCAGTACTTC. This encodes CASSVAGGPGLMNYEQYF.

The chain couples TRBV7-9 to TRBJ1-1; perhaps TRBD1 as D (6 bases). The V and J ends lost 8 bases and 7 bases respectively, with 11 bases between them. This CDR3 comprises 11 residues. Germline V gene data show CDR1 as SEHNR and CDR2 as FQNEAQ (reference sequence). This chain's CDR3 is CASRNRVEAFF. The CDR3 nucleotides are TGTGCCAGCCGAAACAGGGTTGAAGCTTTCTTT.

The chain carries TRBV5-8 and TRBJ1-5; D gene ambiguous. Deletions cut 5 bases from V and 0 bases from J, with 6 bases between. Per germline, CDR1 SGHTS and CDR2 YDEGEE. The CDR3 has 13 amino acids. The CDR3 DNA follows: TGTGCCAGCAGGCGGTATAGCAATCAGCCCCAGCATTTT. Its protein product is CASRRYSNQPQHF.

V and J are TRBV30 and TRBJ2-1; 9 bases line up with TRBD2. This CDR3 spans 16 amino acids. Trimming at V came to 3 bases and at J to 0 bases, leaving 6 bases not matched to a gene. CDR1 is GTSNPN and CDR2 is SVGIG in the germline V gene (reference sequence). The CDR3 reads CAWSGHSGSSYNEQFF. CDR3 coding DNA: TGTGCCTGGAGCGGACATAGCGGGAGCTCCTACAATGAGCAGTTCTTC.

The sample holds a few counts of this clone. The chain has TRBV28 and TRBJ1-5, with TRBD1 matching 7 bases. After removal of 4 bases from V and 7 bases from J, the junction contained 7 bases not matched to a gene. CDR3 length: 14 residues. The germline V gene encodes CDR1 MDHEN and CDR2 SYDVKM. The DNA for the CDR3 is TGTGCCAGCAGTTGGGGGGCAGGGGGGCAGCCCCAGCATTTT. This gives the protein CASSWGAGGQPQHF. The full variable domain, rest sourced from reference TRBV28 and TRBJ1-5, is DVKVTQSSRYLVKRTGEKVFLECVQDMDHENMFWYRQDPGLGLRLIYFSYDVKMKEKGDIPEGYSVSREKKERFSLILESASTNQTSMYLCASSWGAGGQPQHFGDGTRLSIL.